The 10 T cell receptor beta chains in this list originate from one sample, sequenced in a study of blood T cell repertoires in COVID-19. This table comes from immunoSEQ multiplex PCR, and its TCRdb copy is limited to in-frame clones, with some not included. The data show 200,000 to 300,000 clones, with around 88% seen just once and around 4% held by the top ten. The material sequenced was PBMCs or T cells enriched from blood (not recorded which). These receptors all stem from a woman aged 25 to 39 who had recovered from COVID-19.

The V call is TRBV10-1, the J call TRBJ2-1, with 10 bases identical to TRBD2. The CDR3 consists of 20 residues. Per the germline V gene, CDR1 is WNHNN and CDR2 is SYGVQD (reference sequence). With 6 bases clipped from V and 4 bases from J, the junction kept 21 bases outside the gene matches. The CDR3 here is CASRPTSGETRFLFYNEQFF. As DNA, the CDR3 is TGCGCCAGCAGACCCACTAGCGGGGAGACTCGTTTTCTATTTTACAATGAGCAGTTCTTC.

The chain carries TRBV9 and TRBJ1-1; no firm D call. Germline-derived CDR1 and CDR2 are SGDLS and YYNGEE. There are 17 residues in the CDR3. Trimming removed 4 bases at V and 5 bases at J, with 24 bases between. The CDR3 DNA follows: TGTGCCAGCAGCCCCCGGCGGGCGGACTTGATGGGTACTGAAGCTTTCTTT. It is translated as CASSPRRADLMGTEAFF. The full variable domain, with the rest looked up from reference TRBV9 and TRBJ1-1, is DSGVTQTPKHLITATGQRVTLRCSPRSGDLSVYWYQQSLDQGLQFLIQYYNGEERAKGNILERFSAQQFPDLHSELNLSSLELGDSALYFCASSPRRADLMGTEAFFGQGTRLTVV.

The CDR3 bases are TGTGCCAGCAGCTCCCGGACTGGCAATGAGCAGTTCTTC. It is translated as CASSSRTGNEQFF. The chain carries TRBV5-4 and TRBJ2-1; tentatively, D is TRBD2 (5 bases). This CDR3 region has 13 residues. CDR1 SGHNT and CDR2 YYREEE come from the germline V gene (reference sequence). V gave up 3 bases and J gave up 6 bases, with 10 bases separating them.

The rearrangement joins TRBV30 to TRBJ2-5, with D unclear. V lost 3 bases and J 6 bases, leaving 11 bases between the germline ends. In germline, CDR1 is GTSNPN, CDR2 SVGIG (reference sequence). This CDR3 is built from 12 residues. CDR3 loop: CAWRALLKTQYF. The CDR3 DNA reads TGTGCCTGGAGGGCCCTTTTGAAGACCCAGTACTTC.

The V call is TRBV7-2, the J call TRBJ2-7; TRBD2 agrees at 13 bases. V lost 2 bases to trimming and J lost 2 bases; unmatched junction nucleotides: 3. Germline values: CDR1 SGHTA, CDR2 FQGNSA. This CDR3 region has 16 residues. The DNA for the CDR3 is TGTGCCAGCAGCTTAATAGGGACTAGCGGGACCTACGAGCAGTACTTC. This sequence encodes CASSLIGTSGTYEQYF.

J is TRBJ1-6 and V is TRBV5-4, with 7 bases aligning to TRBD1. The V and J ends lost 4 bases and 11 bases, in that order; junction bases with no gene match: 6. The CDR3 loop spans 13 amino acids. Germline CDR1 is SGHNT and CDR2 is YYREEE (reference sequence). CDR3 sequence (DNA): TGTGCCAGCAGCGGGGAAACAGGGGCACCCCTCCACTTT. Its protein is CASSGETGAPLHF.

The rearrangement uses TRBV11-2 and TRBJ1-1; perhaps TRBD1 as D (6 bases). This CDR3 region has 17 residues. Germline V CDR1 and CDR2: SGHAT, FQNNGV. V lost 3 bases and J lost 12, with 29 bases in between. The CDR3 bases are TGTGCCAGCAGCTTGACGGGACACCGACCCAATGAGGACGGGACTTTCTTT. As protein: CASSLTGHRPNEDGTFF.

This chain joins TRBV7-6 and TRBJ1-2; D is uncertain. The CDR3 contains 13 residues. Germline V gene data show CDR1 as SGHVS and CDR2 as FNYEAQ. Trimming stripped 3 bases from V and 8 bases from J, with 13 bases between. The CDR3 loop reads CASSFGDMRGYTF. The CDR3, as DNA: TGTGCCAGCAGCTTCGGGGATATGAGGGGCTACACCTTC.

The genes are TRBV7-8 and TRBJ2-7; 7 nucleotides line up with TRBD2. Germline CDR1 and CDR2: SGHVS and FQNEAQ. The CDR3 is 14 residues long. V trimming: 5 bases; J trimming: 5 bases; junction bases outside the gene matches: 9. The CDR3 DNA sequence: TGTGCCAGCAGCCTCCGGGAGGTCCCCAACGAGCAGTACTTC. This encodes CASSLREVPNEQYF.

The V and J genes are TRBV6-5 and TRBJ2-7, with 7 bases fitting TRBD2. With 8 bases clipped from V and 3 bases from J, the junction kept 7 bases outside the gene matches. Germline CDR1 and CDR2: MNHEY and SVGAGI. This CDR3 spans 13 amino acids. The DNA for the CDR3 is TGTGCCAGCTCGAGGGAGGGACTCTACGAGCAGTACTTC. This gives the protein CASSREGLYEQYF.